The T cell receptor (beta chain) described here comes from a study of PD-1 blockade in classical Hodgkin lymphoma. Time point meaning: cycle 4 day 1 (C4D1), after 5 to 7 weeks of nivolumab. After autologous stem cell transplantation all patients relapsed, and prior brentuximab vedotin exposure differed between cohorts. PBMCs, once thawed, yielded CD8+ T cells isolated by magnetic negative selection. Study conclusions and caveats: Newly diagnosed patients reportedly had lower baseline TCR diversity than healthy donors. By C4D1 there was a significant rise in CD4+ TCR diversity but not in CD8+ TCR diversity.

V lost 0 bases to trimming and J lost 7 bases, with 7 bases between them. Germline CDR1 and CDR2: SGHTA and FQGNSA. This CDR3 comprises 13 residues. The protocol was immunoSEQ multiplex PCR, while the TCRdb copy is restricted to in-frame clones and leaves out a portion. There are 6,000 to 8,000 clones in the sample; about 77% occur only once, and about 30% lies in the top ten. With respect to this clone: No antigen is known for it.

This TCR came from a human donor with classical Hodgkin lymphoma. Sequencing was performed on CD8+ T cells from blood, taken before the fourth cycle of nivolumab. The chain couples TRBV7-2 to TRBJ2-1; no clear D gene. CDR3 nucleotide sequence: TGTGCCAGCAGCTTAGCCGGGTGGAATGAGCAGTTCTTC. It yields the protein CASSLAGWNEQFF.